The 6 T cell receptor beta chains below all came from one sample that was sequenced in a study of cytomegalovirus exposure and HLA in healthy donors. It was with 60 Vbeta and 13 Jbeta primers that the PCR ran. Only in-frame clones appear in the TCRdb table, and some are missing; sequencing was by immunoSEQ multiplex PCR. Of about 160,000 clones in the sample, around 68% were seen once. The sequenced sample consisted of PBMCs. The origin of the receptors is a man between 45 and 60 years old in good health and CMV-seronegative.

The V gene is TRBV14, the J gene TRBJ1-2, with 8 bases matching TRBD1. Germline values: CDR1 SGHDN, CDR2 FVKESK. The CDR3 totals 12 residues. V shed 4 bases, J shed 8 bases, and the junction held 3 bases outside the gene matches. The CDR3 here is CASSPRTGGYTF. The CDR3 DNA is TGTGCCAGCAGCCCTAGGACAGGGGGCTACACCTTC.

The chain employs TRBV5-1 and TRBJ2-7; no clear D. The CDR3 is 13 amino acids. Germline V lookup: CDR1 SGHRS, CDR2 YFSETQ. V lost 0 bases and J lost 3, with 7 bases in between. The CDR3 nucleotides read TGCGCCAGCAGCTTGGACAGAAACTACGAGCAGTACTTC. Encoded protein: CASSLDRNYEQYF.

This clone has just a few counts. This chain joins TRBV9 and TRBJ2-5; tentatively, D is TRBD1 (6 bases). V dropped 6 bases and J dropped 4 bases, with 13 bases sitting between them. Germline CDR1 and CDR2: SGDLS and YYNGEE. This CDR3 is 13 amino acids long. The CDR3, as DNA: TGTGCCAGCAACACGGGACAATCAGAGACCCAGTACTTC. It specifies CASNTGQSETQYF. The full variable domain, rest sourced from reference TRBV9 and TRBJ2-5, is DSGVTQTPKHLITATGQRVTLRCSPRSGDLSVYWYQQSLDQGLQFLIQYYNGEERAKGNILERFSAQQFPDLHSELNLSSLELGDSALYFCASNTGQSETQYFGPGTRLLVL.

The V gene is TRBV5-8, the J gene TRBJ1-5; the D gene is possibly TRBD1 (5 bases). Trimming took 2 bases from V and 1 from J, leaving 10 bases between them. Germline-derived CDR1 and CDR2 are SGHTS and YDEGEE. The CDR3 is 15 residues long. In DNA form, the CDR3 reads TGTGCCAGCAGCTTAGGACACGGAAGCAATCAGCCCCAGCATTTT. This encodes CASSLGHGSNQPQHF.

The gene calls are TRBV10-2 and TRBJ2-3; 9 bases agree with TRBD2. After removal of 6 bases from V and 0 bases from J, the junction contained 4 bases not matched to a gene. The CDR3 has 15 residues. CDR1 is WSHSY, CDR2 SAAADI, per germline. This CDR3 is CASRTSGSSTDTQYF. The CDR3 bases are TGCGCCAGCAGGACTAGCGGCTCTAGCACAGATACGCAGTATTTT.

The chain is built from TRBV10-3 and TRBJ1-6; D perhaps matches TRBD1 (6 bases). The CDR3 runs to 16 residues. The V end lost 2 bases, the J end lost 7 bases, and 15 bases lay between the germline ends. The germline gives CDR1 ENHRY, CDR2 SYGVKD. The CDR3 sequence is CAISEASTGLNSPLHF. For the CDR3, the DNA is TGTGCCATCAGTGAGGCTTCAACAGGGCTAAATTCACCCCTCCACTTT.